Below are 27 T cell receptor beta chains sequenced from a single sample in a study of shared clonotypes between healthy human individuals (TCRdb year 2020). The method behind the library was the immunoSEQ multiplex PCR assay. The table comes from immuneACCESS by way of TCRdb, which keeps in-frame sequences with V and J called. Part of the clones is missing from these tables; in studies checked, under half for an unresolved V gene and the rest for unknown reasons. For this sample there are about 2.3 million clones; more than 80% appear just once. The top ten clones comprise 0.35% to 0.5% of the sample. The specimen was naive CD4+ T cells from PBMCs. The label giving this sample's cell subset or site can be read as: CD45RA+ positively selected. All receptors come from a man between 18 and 35 years old in good health. Some clones in this sample may be carry-over from other donors' samples.

This clone was picked up one time. The genes are TRBV6-1 and TRBJ1-4; perhaps TRBD1 as D (5 bases). CDR3 size: 12 residues. V was shortened by 5 bases and J by 7 bases, with 8 bases between the two germline ends. Germline lookup yields CDR1 MNHNS and CDR2 SASEGT. The CDR3 loop reads CASSLTVEKLFF. DNA for the CDR3: TGTGCCAGCAGTCTGACAGTTGAAAAACTGTTTTTT.

The CDR3: CASSWGGSSGNTIYF. The CDR3 DNA is TGTGCCAGCAGTTGGGGGGGGAGCTCTGGAAACACCATATATTTT. J is TRBJ1-3 and V is TRBV28; the D gene is possibly TRBD1 (5 bases). Germline V CDR1 and CDR2: MDHEN, SYDVKM. V was trimmed by 4 bases and J by 0 bases, leaving 10 bases between them. The CDR3 runs 15 residues. The variable domain in full, completed from reference TRBV28 and TRBJ1-3, reads DVKVTQSSRYLVKRTGEKVFLECVQDMDHENMFWYRQDPGLGLRLIYFSYDVKMKEKGDIPEGYSVSREKKERFSLILESASTNQTSMYLCASSWGGSSGNTIYFGEGSWLTVV.

The V and J genes are TRBV27 and TRBJ2-7, with D perhaps TRBD1 (5 bases). V dropped 3 bases and J dropped 6 bases, with 12 bases sitting between them. Germline CDR1 MNHEY, CDR2 SMNVEV (reference sequence). CDR3 size: 13 residues. In nucleotides, the CDR3 is TGTGCCAGCAGTTTCGGACACTCGGGCGAGCAGTACTTC. This gives the protein CASSFGHSGEQYF.

This chain connects TRBV5-4 to TRBJ2-7; 14 positions agree with TRBD2. The V segment lost 4 bases and the J segment 0 bases; nucleotides outside the gene matches: 3. This CDR3 is 16 amino acids long. Germline CDR1 and CDR2: SGHNT and YYREEE (reference sequence). The CDR3 coding sequence is TGTGCCAGCAGCCTCGGGACTAGCGGGAGCTCCTACGAGCAGTACTTC. It yields the protein CASSLGTSGSSYEQYF.

The gene calls are TRBV7-3 and TRBJ2-5; D is undetermined. Germline CDR1 and CDR2: SGHTA and FQGTGA. CDR3 length equals 13 residues. Deletions cut 2 bases from V and 5 bases from J, with 9 bases between. The CDR3 DNA reads TGTGCCAGCAGCTTATCAAGGTGGGAGACCCAGTACTTC. It yields the protein CASSLSRWETQYF. Looking up the rest from reference TRBV7-3 and TRBJ2-5 gives the full variable domain: GAGVSQTPSNKVTEKGKYVELRCDPISGHTALYWYRQSLGQGPEFLIYFQGTGAADDSGLPNDRFFAVRPEGSVSTLKIQRTERGDSAVYLCASSLSRWETQYFGPGTRLLVL.

The chain combines TRBV6-5 with TRBJ2-5; D remains ambiguous. Germline CDR1 MNHEY, CDR2 SVGAGI. This CDR3 region has 15 residues. V lost 0 bases, J lost 2 bases, and 10 bases lay in between. The CDR3 sequence: CASSYSPQVQETQYF. CDR3 bases: TGTGCCAGCAGTTACTCGCCACAAGTTCAAGAGACCCAGTACTTC.

This chain connects TRBV5-1 to TRBJ2-1, with D possibly TRBD1 on 6 matching bases. From germline, CDR1 is SGHRS and CDR2 YFSETQ. There are 15 residues in the CDR3. The germline V and J ends were trimmed by 4 bases and 5 bases, with 16 bases remaining between them. The CDR3 nucleotides read TGCGCCAGCAGCCCAACCCCAGGGGTACACAATGAGCAGTTCTTC. It codes for CASSPTPGVHNEQFF.

In regard to this clone: Other DNA sequences in the same sample also yield this CDR3. This chain joins TRBV2 and TRBJ2-2; TRBD2 aligns across 12 bases. The germline V gene encodes CDR1 SNHLY and CDR2 FYNNEI. This CDR3 has 15 amino acids. J lost 3 bases, V lost 7 bases, and 3 bases had no gene match. The CDR3 spells CASTGTSGHTGELFF. Here the CDR3 DNA reads TGTGCCAGCACCGGGACTAGCGGGCACACCGGGGAGCTGTTTTTT.

About this clone: Other DNA variants within this sample encode the same CDR3. The chain links TRBV7-2 to TRBJ2-2; D is perhaps TRBD1 (5 bases). The germline V gene encodes CDR1 SGHTA and CDR2 FQGNSA. V lost 0 bases to trimming and J lost 3 bases, with 8 bases between them. The CDR3 covers 15 residues. The CDR3 DNA is TGTGCCAGCAGCTTAGCTCCAGGGTACACCGGGGAGCTGTTTTTT. Protein sequence: CASSLAPGYTGELFF.

CDR3 sequence (DNA): TGTGCCAGTAGTCCCCCGACAGGGGAGGGTCAGCCCCAGCATTTT. This translates into CASSPPTGEGQPQHF. The genes are TRBV19 and TRBJ1-5; 8 nucleotides agree with TRBD1. The CDR3 loop spans 15 amino acids. J was trimmed by 6 bases and V by 5 bases; bases with no gene match: 9. Germline V gene data show CDR1 as LNHDA and CDR2 as SQIVND (reference sequence).

This clone has just one count. The rearrangement links TRBV27 to TRBJ2-1; D remains unclear. Deletions cut 2 bases from V and 10 bases from J, with 12 bases between. Looked up from germline, CDR1 is MNHEY and CDR2 is SMNVEV (reference sequence). The CDR3 is 13 amino acids. CDR3 in amino acids: CASSLTGRVEQFF. CDR3 DNA: TGTGCCAGCAGTTTAACGGGCCGGGTAGAGCAGTTCTTC.

The V and J genes are TRBV4-1 and TRBJ1-2; D unresolved. Trimming cost V 1 base and J 2 bases, with 14 bases left between them. Germline V lookup: CDR1 MGHRA, CDR2 YSYEKL. This CDR3 is built from 16 residues. For the CDR3, the DNA is TGCGCCAGCAGCCAAGTTCGTCCAAGCTCCAACTATGGCTACACCTTC. It is translated as CASSQVRPSSNYGYTF.

In its sample, this clone was seen once. The chain is built from TRBV6-5 and TRBJ2-5; 8 bases align to TRBD1. Trimming cost V 5 bases and J 3 bases; bases outside gene matches: 8. This CDR3 has 15 residues. Germline CDR1 is MNHEY and CDR2 is SVGAGI. The chain's CDR3 is CASSGQGISEETQYF. CDR3 nucleotide sequence: TGTGCCAGCAGTGGACAGGGTATTTCTGAAGAGACCCAGTACTTC.

V usage is TRBV6-1 and J usage is TRBJ1-6, with D perhaps matching TRBD1 (5 bases). V was shortened by 1 base and J by 13 bases, with 14 bases between the two germline ends. This CDR3 is 14 amino acids long. Germline CDR1 MNHNS, CDR2 SASEGT. DNA of the CDR3: TGTGCCAGCAGTGAAGAGGGGTCCAGTCTGCCCCTCCACTTT. Translated: CASSEEGSSLPLHF.

A word on this clone: Other DNA sequences of this sample code for an identical CDR3. J is TRBJ1-1 and V is TRBV5-1; tentatively, D is TRBD1 (5 bases). Germline CDR1 is SGHRS and CDR2 is YFSETQ. The CDR3 runs to 14 residues. The V and J ends lost 4 bases and 1 base respectively, with 11 bases between them. In nucleotides, the CDR3 is TGCGCCAGCAGCCCTCTGGGACGGAACACTGAAGCTTTCTTT. Its translation: CASSPLGRNTEAFF.

This chain joins TRBV28 and TRBJ2-7; TRBD1 matches at 9 bases. V dropped 4 bases and J dropped 2; count of bases not matched to a gene: 6. The CDR3 covers 15 residues. Looked up from germline, CDR1 is MDHEN and CDR2 is SYDVKM. CDR3 nucleotide sequence: TGTGCCAGCAGTTACCAGGACAGGGGAACCTACGAGCAGTACTTC. Encoded protein: CASSYQDRGTYEQYF.

The chain carries TRBV27 and TRBJ2-3; D is undetermined. Germline V gene sequence: CDR1 MNHEY, CDR2 SMNVEV (reference sequence). This CDR3 spans 15 amino acids. Trimming stripped 5 bases from V and 0 bases from J, with 12 bases between. The CDR3 loop reads CASSPYLGSTDTQYF. The CDR3 coding sequence is TGTGCCAGCAGTCCCTATCTTGGTAGCACAGATACGCAGTATTTT.

V usage is TRBV30 and J usage is TRBJ2-5, with 8 positions matching TRBD2. The germline gives CDR1 GTSNPN, CDR2 SVGIG (reference sequence). Unmatched junction bases numbered 0, after V lost 3 bases and J lost 3 bases. This CDR3 is built from 12 residues. The CDR3 region has the DNA TGTGCCTGGAGAGCGGGAGAAGAGACCCAGTACTTC. Its protein product is CAWRAGEETQYF.

V gene TRBV7-3 combines with J gene TRBJ2-1; 14 bases align to TRBD2. V lost 2 bases and J lost 5; bases outside the gene matches: 8. Germline values: CDR1 SGHTA, CDR2 FQGTGA. The CDR3 extends over 18 amino acids. The CDR3 is CASSLPRLAGGNHNEQFF. The CDR3 nucleotides read TGTGCCAGCAGCTTACCTCGACTAGCGGGAGGGAACCACAATGAGCAGTTCTTC.

The chain couples TRBV6-5 to TRBJ1-2, with D possibly TRBD1 on 5 matching bases. This CDR3 has 14 amino acids. Trimming left V 2 bases short and J 4 bases short, with 11 bases between. CDR1 is MNHEY, CDR2 SVGAGI, per germline. The CDR3 is CASSYDQGPYGYTF. The DNA of the CDR3 is TGTGCCAGCAGTTACGATCAGGGACCCTATGGCTACACCTTC.

The chain uses TRBV2 and TRBJ2-7; a possible D gene is TRBD1 (7 bases). Germline V gene data show CDR1 as SNHLY and CDR2 as FYNNEI. V lost 8 bases and J 2 bases, leaving 16 bases between the germline ends. The CDR3 sequence is 14 residues long. CDR3 loop: CASLRQGGTYEQYF. The CDR3 DNA reads as TGTGCCAGCCTCAGGCAGGGGGGAACCTACGAGCAGTACTTC.

The chain uses TRBV6-6 and TRBJ2-7, with a tentative D call TRBD2 (5 bases). The CDR3 contains 14 residues. The germline V gene encodes CDR1 MNHNY and CDR2 SVGAGI (reference sequence). With 5 bases removed from V and 0 bases from J, the gap between germline ends came to 11 bases. The CDR3 region is CASSAGRTSYEQYF. The CDR3 coding sequence is TGTGCCAGCAGTGCGGGCCGTACCTCCTACGAGCAGTACTTC.

V usage is TRBV21-1 and J usage is TRBJ2-2; the D call of TRBD1 is as the table states it, not checked on the DNA. TRBV21-1 is a listed pseudogene. CDR3 length: 16 residues. The CDR3 nucleotides read TGTGCCAGCAGCAAGCCCGGACAGGGGAACACCGGGGAGCTGTTTTTT. It translates to CASSKPGQGNTGELFF.

V is TRBV27 and J is TRBJ2-2, with D unclear. Deletions cut 5 bases from V and 6 bases from J, with 13 bases between. The CDR3 runs 14 residues. The germline V gene has CDR1 MNHEY and CDR2 SMNVEV (reference sequence). The CDR3 sequence is CASSRLWGSGELFF. The CDR3 nucleotides are TGTGCCAGCAGTCGCTTGTGGGGATCCGGGGAGCTGTTTTTT.

The rearrangement uses TRBV28 and TRBJ1-3; possible D gene TRBD1, 6 bases. Trimming took off 6 bases at V and 4 bases at J, with 22 bases between the two ends. The germline CDR1 and CDR2 sequences are MDHEN and SYDVKM. The CDR3 loop spans 17 amino acids. CDR3 amino acids: CASRGQGPGAGGNTIYF. The CDR3 bases are TGTGCCAGCAGGGGACAAGGGCCAGGGGCGGGGGGAAACACCATATATTTT.

The CDR3 loop is CASSLREDTEAFF. CDR3 coding DNA: TGTGCCAGCAGCCTAAGGGAGGACACTGAAGCTTTCTTT. The J gene is TRBJ1-1, the V gene TRBV9; no clear D. This CDR3 contains 13 residues. CDR1 SGDLS and CDR2 YYNGEE come from the germline V gene. The V and J ends lost 4 bases and 3 bases respectively, with 10 bases between them. Supplemented by reference TRBV9 and TRBJ1-1, the full variable domain reads DSGVTQTPKHLITATGQRVTLRCSPRSGDLSVYWYQQSLDQGLQFLIQYYNGEERAKGNILERFSAQQFPDLHSELNLSSLELGDSALYFCASSLREDTEAFFGQGTRLTVV.

V and J are TRBV6-1 and TRBJ1-2, with D perhaps TRBD1 (5 bases). The germline V and J ends were trimmed by 3 bases and 0 bases, with 17 bases remaining between them. Per germline, CDR1 MNHNS and CDR2 SASEGT. This CDR3 has 17 amino acids. CDR3 protein: CASSEEVGVRANYGYTF. The CDR3 bases are TGTGCCAGCAGTGAGGAGGTGGGGGTTCGAGCTAACTATGGCTACACCTTC.